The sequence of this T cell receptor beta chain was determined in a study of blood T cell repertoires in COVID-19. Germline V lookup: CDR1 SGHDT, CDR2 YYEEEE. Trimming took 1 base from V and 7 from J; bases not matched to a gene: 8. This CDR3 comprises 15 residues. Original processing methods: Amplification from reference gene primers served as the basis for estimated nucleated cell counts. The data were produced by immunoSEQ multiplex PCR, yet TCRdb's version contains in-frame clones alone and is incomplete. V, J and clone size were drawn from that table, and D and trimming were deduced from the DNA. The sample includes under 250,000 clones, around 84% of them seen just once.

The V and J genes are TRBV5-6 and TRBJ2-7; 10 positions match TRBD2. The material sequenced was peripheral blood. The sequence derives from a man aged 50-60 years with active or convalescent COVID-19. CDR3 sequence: CASSLLAGGFGEQYF. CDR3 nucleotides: TGTGCCAGCAGCTTGTTAGCGGGAGGCTTTGGGGAGCAGTACTTC.